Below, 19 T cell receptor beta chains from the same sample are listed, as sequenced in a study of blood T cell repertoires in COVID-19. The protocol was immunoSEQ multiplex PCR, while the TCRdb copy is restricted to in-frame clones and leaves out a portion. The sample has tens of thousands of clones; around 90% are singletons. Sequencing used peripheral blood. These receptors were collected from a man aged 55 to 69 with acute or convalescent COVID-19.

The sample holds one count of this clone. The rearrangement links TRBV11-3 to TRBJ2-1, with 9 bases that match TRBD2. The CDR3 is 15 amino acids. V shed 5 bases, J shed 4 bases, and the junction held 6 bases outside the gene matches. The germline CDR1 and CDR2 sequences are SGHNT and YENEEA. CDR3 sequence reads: CASSIGTSGYNEQFF. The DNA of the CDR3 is TGTGCCAGCAGCATCGGAACTAGCGGGTACAATGAGCAGTTCTTC.

CDR3 DNA sequence: TGTGCCAGCAGCCTTCAGGGGGCGGTAGAGACCCAGTACTTC. As protein: CASSLQGAVETQYF. The chain joins TRBV28 to TRBJ2-5, with TRBD1 matching over 8 bases. The V and J ends lost 6 bases and 4 bases, in that order; junction bases with no gene match: 7. This CDR3 region has 14 residues. Germline V lookup: CDR1 MDHEN, CDR2 SYDVKM.

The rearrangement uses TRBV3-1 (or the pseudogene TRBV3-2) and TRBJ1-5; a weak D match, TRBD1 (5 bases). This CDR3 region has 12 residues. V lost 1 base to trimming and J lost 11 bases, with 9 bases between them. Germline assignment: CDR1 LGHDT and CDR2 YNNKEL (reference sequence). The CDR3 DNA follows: TGTGCCAGCAGCCAAGGGGGGGGAACCCAGCATTTT. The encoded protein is CASSQGGGTQHF.

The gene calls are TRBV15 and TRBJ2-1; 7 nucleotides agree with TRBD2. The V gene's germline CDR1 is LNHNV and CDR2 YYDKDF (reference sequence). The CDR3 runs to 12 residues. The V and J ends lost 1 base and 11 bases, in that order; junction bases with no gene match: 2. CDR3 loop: CATSRASGKQFF. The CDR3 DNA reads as TGTGCCACCAGCAGAGCCAGCGGGAAGCAGTTCTTC.

The CDR3 loop reads CASSSGQANEKLFF. The CDR3 nucleotides read TGCGCCAGCAGCTCGGGACAGGCTAATGAAAAACTGTTTTTT. The rearrangement links TRBV5-1 to TRBJ1-4; 8 positions agree with TRBD1. In germline, CDR1 is SGHRS, CDR2 YFSETQ. The CDR3 length is 14 residues. J was trimmed by 3 bases and V by 3 bases; bases with no gene match: 1.

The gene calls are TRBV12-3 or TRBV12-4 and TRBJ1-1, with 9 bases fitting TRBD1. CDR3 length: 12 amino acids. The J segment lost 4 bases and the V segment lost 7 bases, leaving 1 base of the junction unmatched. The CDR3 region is CASKQGATEAFF. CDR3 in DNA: TGTGCCAGCAAACAGGGGGCCACTGAAGCTTTCTTT.

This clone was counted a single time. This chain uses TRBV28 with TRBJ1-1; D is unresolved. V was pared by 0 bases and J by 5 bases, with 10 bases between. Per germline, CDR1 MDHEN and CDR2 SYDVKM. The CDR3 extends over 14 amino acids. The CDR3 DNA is TGTGCCAGCAGTTTATGGTCCCGGGAAACTGAAGCTTTCTTT. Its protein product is CASSLWSRETEAFF.

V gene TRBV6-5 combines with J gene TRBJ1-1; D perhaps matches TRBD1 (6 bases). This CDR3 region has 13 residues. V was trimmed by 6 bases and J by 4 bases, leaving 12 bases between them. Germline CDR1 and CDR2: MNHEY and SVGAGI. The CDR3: CASRTGTGTEAFF. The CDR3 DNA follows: TGTGCCAGCAGAACAGGGACGGGCACTGAAGCTTTCTTT.

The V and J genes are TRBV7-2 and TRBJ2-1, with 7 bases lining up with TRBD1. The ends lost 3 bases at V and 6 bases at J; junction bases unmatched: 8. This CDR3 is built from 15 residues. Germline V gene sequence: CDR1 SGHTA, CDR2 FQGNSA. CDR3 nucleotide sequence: TGTGCCAGCAGCTTTCAAGGGGACAGTGCCAATGAGCAGTTCTTC. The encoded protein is CASSFQGDSANEQFF.

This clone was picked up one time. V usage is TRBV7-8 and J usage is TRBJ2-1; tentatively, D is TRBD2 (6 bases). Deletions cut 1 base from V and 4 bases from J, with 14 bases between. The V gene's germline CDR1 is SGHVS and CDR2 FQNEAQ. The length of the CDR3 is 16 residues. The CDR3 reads CASSLVRGSRYNEQFF. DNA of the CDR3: TGTGCCAGCAGCTTAGTTCGGGGGAGTAGGTACAATGAGCAGTTCTTC.

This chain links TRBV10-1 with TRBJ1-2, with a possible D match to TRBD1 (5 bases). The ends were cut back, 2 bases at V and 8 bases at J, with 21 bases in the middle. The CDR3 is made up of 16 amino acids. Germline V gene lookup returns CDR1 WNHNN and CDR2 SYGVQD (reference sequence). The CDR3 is CASSERGAREVEGYTF. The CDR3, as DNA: TGCGCCAGCAGTGAGAGGGGAGCCAGGGAGGTAGAAGGCTACACCTTC.

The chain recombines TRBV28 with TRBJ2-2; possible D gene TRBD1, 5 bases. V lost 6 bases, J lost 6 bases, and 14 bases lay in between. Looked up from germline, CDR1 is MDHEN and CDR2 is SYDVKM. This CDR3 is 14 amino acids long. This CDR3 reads CASSEVTGPGELFF. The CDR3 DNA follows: TGTGCCAGCAGCGAAGTTACAGGTCCCGGGGAGCTGTTTTTT.

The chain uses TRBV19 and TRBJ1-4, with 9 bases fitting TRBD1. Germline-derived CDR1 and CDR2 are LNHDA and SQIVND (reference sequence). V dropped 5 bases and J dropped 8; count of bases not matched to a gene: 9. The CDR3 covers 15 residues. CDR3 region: CASSSTGGWGEKLFF. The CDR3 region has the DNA TGTGCCAGTAGTTCAACAGGGGGCTGGGGGGAAAAACTGTTTTTT.

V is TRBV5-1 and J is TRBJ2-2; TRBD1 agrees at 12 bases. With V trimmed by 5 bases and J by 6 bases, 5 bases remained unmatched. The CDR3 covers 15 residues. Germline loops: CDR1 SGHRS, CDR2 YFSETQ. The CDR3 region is CASRSGTGGSGELFF. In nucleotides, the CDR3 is TGCGCCAGCAGGTCCGGGACAGGGGGCTCCGGGGAGCTGTTTTTT.

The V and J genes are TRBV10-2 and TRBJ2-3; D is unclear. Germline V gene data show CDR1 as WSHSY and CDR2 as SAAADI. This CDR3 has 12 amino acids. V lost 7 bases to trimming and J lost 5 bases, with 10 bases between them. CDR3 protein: CASKRSGDTQYF. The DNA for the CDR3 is TGCGCCAGCAAGCGTTCTGGAGATACGCAGTATTTT.

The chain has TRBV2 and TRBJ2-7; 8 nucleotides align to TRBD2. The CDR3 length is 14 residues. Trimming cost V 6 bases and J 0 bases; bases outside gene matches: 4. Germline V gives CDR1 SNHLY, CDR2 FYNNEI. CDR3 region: CASSVAGLSYEQYF. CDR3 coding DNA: TGTGCCAGCAGCGTAGCGGGACTCTCCTACGAGCAGTACTTC.

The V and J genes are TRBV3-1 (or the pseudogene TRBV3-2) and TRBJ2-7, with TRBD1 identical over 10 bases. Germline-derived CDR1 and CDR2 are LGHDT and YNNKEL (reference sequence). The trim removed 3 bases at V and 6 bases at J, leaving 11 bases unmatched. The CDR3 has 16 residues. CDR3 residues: CASSHLTGTGDSEQYF. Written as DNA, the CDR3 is TGTGCCAGCAGCCATCTAACCGGGACAGGGGATTCCGAGCAGTACTTC.

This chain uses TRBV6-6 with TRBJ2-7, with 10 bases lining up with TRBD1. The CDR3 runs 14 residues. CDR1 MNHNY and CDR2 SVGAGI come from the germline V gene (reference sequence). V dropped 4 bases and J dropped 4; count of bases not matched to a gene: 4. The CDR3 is CASSSTGGAYEQYF. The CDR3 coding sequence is TGTGCCAGCAGTTCGACAGGGGGCGCATACGAGCAGTACTTC.

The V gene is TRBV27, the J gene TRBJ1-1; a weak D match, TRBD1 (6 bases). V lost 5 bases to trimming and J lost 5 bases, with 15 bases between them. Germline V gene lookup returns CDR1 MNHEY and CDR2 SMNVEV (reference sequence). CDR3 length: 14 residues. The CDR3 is CASSHNSQGTEAFF. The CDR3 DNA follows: TGTGCCAGCAGTCATAACAGCCAGGGGACTGAAGCTTTCTTT.